This T cell receptor beta chain was observed in a study of blood T cell repertoires in COVID-19. Across the whole study: COVID-19 samples collected from the United States, Italy and Spain covered acute and convalescent phases. From T cells, B-cell-depleted T cells, or PBMCs came the material, which was cDNA or gDNA.

In the authors' methods: Researchers report that nucleated cell counts were estimated from reference gene primer amplification. The assay was immunoSEQ multiplex PCR, and TCRdb's table has in-frame clones only and misses some. V and J calls and clone size come straight from that table; D and trimming were deduced from the DNA. The table records some 250,000 clones, about nine tenths of them present only once. The CDR3 runs 14 residues. Trimming took off 2 bases at V and 6 bases at J, with 13 bases between the two ends. Germline CDR1 and CDR2: MNHNY and SVGAGI (reference sequence). V usage is TRBV6-6 and J usage is TRBJ1-1; no clear D gene. The sequenced material came from peripheral blood. This TCR was recovered from a man aged 30 to 39 who had recovered from COVID-19. CDR3 bases: TGTGCCAGCAGTTACCTCCCAGGAAACGCTGAAGCTTTCTTT. It codes for CASSYLPGNAEAFF.